One T cell receptor beta chain is described in this entry. Its specificity is not known. This specimen comes from a study of Ad26.COV2.S vaccination and SARS-CoV-2 variants. Whole-study results and caveats: Comparability of non-spike TCR breadth was observed across vaccine and placebo recipients. Reports say spike-specific CD8+ and CD4+ T cell responses covered substantial breadth after vaccination.

The treatment is: roughly 18 received Ad26.COV2.S at low or high dose, single or two shots; about 5 received placebo; per-sample allocation not given. Samples came from day 63 after the first vaccine or placebo injection. An 18-55-year-old adult in Boston served as donor. Germline CDR1 is SGHVS and CDR2 is FNYEAQ. With 4 bases clipped from V and 6 bases from J, the junction kept 12 bases outside the gene matches. The CDR3 consists of 18 residues. Repertoires were generated with immunoSEQ multiplex PCR, while TCRdb's copy carries only in-frame clones and drops some. The sample lists roughly 320,000 clones, 85% occurring once.

This TCR was recovered from a person between 18 and 60 years old who received the Ad26.COV2.S COVID-19 vaccine or a placebo. The chain links TRBV7-6 to TRBJ1-6, with 10 bases identical to TRBD1. This specimen consisted of peripheral blood, obtained in a trial of Ad26.COV2.S vaccine versus placebo. The CDR3 spells CASSSFIYRDRGNSPLHF. The CDR3 DNA is TGTGCCAGCAGCTCTTTTATTTATCGGGACAGGGGTAATTCACCCCTCCACTTT.